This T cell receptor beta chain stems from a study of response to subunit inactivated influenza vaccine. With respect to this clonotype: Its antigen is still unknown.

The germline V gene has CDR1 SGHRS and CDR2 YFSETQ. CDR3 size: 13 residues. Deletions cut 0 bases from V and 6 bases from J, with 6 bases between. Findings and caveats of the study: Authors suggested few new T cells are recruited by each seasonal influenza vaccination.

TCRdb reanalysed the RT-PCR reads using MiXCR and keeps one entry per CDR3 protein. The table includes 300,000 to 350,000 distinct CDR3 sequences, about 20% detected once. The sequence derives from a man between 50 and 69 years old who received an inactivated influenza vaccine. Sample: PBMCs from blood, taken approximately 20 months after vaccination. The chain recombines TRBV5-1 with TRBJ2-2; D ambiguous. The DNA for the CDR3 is TGCGCCAGCAGCTTGGACACTCCCGGGGAGCTGTTTTTT. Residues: CASSLDTPGELFF.